Listed below are T cell receptor beta chains from one sample, sequenced in a study of cytomegalovirus exposure and HLA in healthy donors. Method: immunoSEQ multiplex PCR; TCRdb's copy keeps in-frame clones and lacks some. The sample carries 150,000 to 200,000 clones, 65% to 85% recorded once. The sample taken for sequencing was PBMCs. All receptors derive from a woman aged 30 to 39 in good health and CMV-seropositive. CDR3s include the opening cysteine and the closing phenylalanine or tryptophan. The D gene is left open where the match is weak. Clone size is stated in some rows and not others, as once, few, many or a class when expanded.

D gene	V gene	J gene	clone size	CDR3 protein	CDR3 DNA
NA	TRBV7-9	TRBJ1-3	NA	CASSLNLQASGNTIYF	TGTGCCAGCAGCTTAAACCTTCAGGCCTCTGGAAACACCATATATTTT
TRBD2	TRBV5-1	TRBJ2-1	once	CASSLMGGRASDEQFF	TGCGCCAGCAGCTTGATGGGCGGGAGGGCCTCGGATGAGCAGTTCTTC
TRBD2	TRBV7-9	TRBJ2-3	NA	CASSLGGTSGSSDTQYF	TGTGCCAGCAGCTTAGGGGGGACTAGCGGGAGCTCAGATACGCAGTATTTT
NA	TRBV6-1	TRBJ1-4	few	CASSEVKPTNEKLFF	TGTGCCAGCAGTGAAGTGAAGCCAACTAATGAAAAACTGTTTTTT
TRBD2	TRBV4-1	TRBJ2-7	NA	CASSQIRLAEYEQYF	TGCGCCAGCAGCCAGATCCGACTAGCGGAATACGAGCAGTACTTC
NA	TRBV7-3	TRBJ1-3	NA	CASSLGGLSGNTIYF	TGTGCCAGCAGCTTAGGGGGCCTCTCTGGAAACACCATATATTTT
NA	TRBV2	TRBJ2-1	NA	CATPGSAVADEQFF	TGTGCCACGCCGGGTAGCGCGGTGGCGGATGAGCAGTTCTTC
NA	TRBV10-3	TRBJ2-7	once	CAISVTKSYEQYF	TGTGCCATCTCAGTTACCAAGTCCTACGAGCAGTACTTC
NA	TRBV2	TRBJ2-1	NA	CASTLPNEQFF	TGTGCCAGCACTCTCCCCAATGAGCAGTTCTTC
TRBD1	TRBV18	TRBJ1-2	NA	CASSPGTVLNYGYTF	TGTGCCAGCTCACCTGGGACAGTTCTTAACTATGGCTACACCTTC
NA	TRBV2	TRBJ1-1	few	CASSYRVNTEAFF	TGTGCCAGCAGCTACAGGGTGAACACTGAAGCTTTCTTT
NA	TRBV29-1	TRBJ1-2	few	CSTGGDPYGYTF	TGCAGCACCGGGGGGGATCCCTATGGCTACACCTTC
TRBD2	TRBV7-3	TRBJ2-1	NA	CASSSRTSGGNNEQFF	TGTGCCAGCAGCTCTAGGACTAGCGGGGGTAACAATGAGCAGTTCTTC
TRBD2	TRBV4-3	TRBJ2-5	few	CASSPGISGGVQETQYF	TGCGCCAGCAGCCCGGGGATTAGCGGGGGGGTCCAAGAGACCCAGTACTTC
NA	TRBV28	TRBJ2-4	NA	CATLGPRERANVQYF	TGTGCCACCCTTGGGCCAAGGGAGAGGGCAAACGTTCAGTACTTC
TRBD1	TRBV18	TRBJ2-1	NA	CASSPGTGAYNEQFF	TGTGCCAGCTCACCCGGGACAGGGGCCTACAATGAGCAGTTCTTC
NA	TRBV6-1	TRBJ1-1	few	CASKLQGNTEAFF	TGTGCCAGCAAATTACAGGGGAACACTGAAGCTTTCTTT
TRBD1	TRBV14	TRBJ1-5	NA	CASSQEGGQGRGGQPQHF	TGTGCCAGCAGCCAGGAGGGTGGACAGGGAAGAGGCGGTCAGCCCCAGCATTTT
TRBD1	TRBV7-8	TRBJ2-7	NA	CASSLMTGGYEQYF	TGTGCCAGCAGCCTCATGACAGGGGGCTACGAGCAGTACTTC
TRBD2	TRBV5-4	TRBJ2-1	NA	CASSAPGLATNEQFF	TGTGCCAGCAGCGCACCGGGACTAGCCACGAATGAGCAGTTCTTC
TRBD2	TRBV28	TRBJ2-2	NA	CASSLLTSGGVAGELFF	TGTGCCAGCAGTTTACTGACTAGCGGGGGAGTAGCCGGGGAGCTGTTTTTT
NA	TRBV4-2	TRBJ2-5	NA	CASSQRSTDSSPETQYF	TGTGCCAGCAGCCAACGGTCGACGGACTCATCTCCGGAGACCCAGTACTTC
TRBD1	TRBV19	TRBJ2-5	NA	CASRPLGQGKETQYF	TGTGCCAGTAGGCCACTGGGACAGGGAAAAGAGACCCAGTACTTC
TRBD2	TRBV6-8	TRBJ2-1	NA	CASTFLAGGERYEQFF	TGTGCCAGCACCTTCTTGGCCGGGGGGGAAAGGTATGAGCAGTTCTTC
TRBD1	TRBV15	TRBJ1-1	NA	CATSEDRARATEAFF	TGTGCCACCAGCGAGGACAGGGCGAGAGCCACTGAAGCTTTCTTT
NA	TRBV2	TRBJ2-7	NA	CASSEARDRYYEQYF	TGTGCCAGCAGTGAAGCGCGGGATAGATACTACGAGCAGTACTTC
NA	TRBV5-1	TRBJ2-1	once	CASSVMSSDEQFF	TGCGCCAGCAGCGTCATGTCTAGCGATGAGCAGTTCTTC
TRBD2	TRBV4-2	TRBJ2-5	NA	CASSRTNWTSGRMRQETQYF	TGTGCCAGCAGCCGCACTAATTGGACTAGCGGGAGGATGCGGCAAGAGACCCAGTACTTC
NA	TRBV7-9	TRBJ2-3	NA	CASSANVDTQYF	TGTGCCAGCAGCGCTAATGTCGATACGCAGTATTTT
NA	TRBV7-8	TRBJ1-4	NA	CASSPRDSDNEKLFF	TGTGCCAGCAGCCCCCGGGACTCCGATAATGAAAAACTGTTTTTT
TRBD1	TRBV5-1	TRBJ2-2	NA	CASSPDRVAGELFF	TGCGCCAGCAGCCCGGACAGGGTAGCCGGGGAGCTGTTTTTT
NA	TRBV29-1	TRBJ1-2	NA	CSVVGDTYGYTF	TGCAGCGTTGTGGGAGATACTTATGGCTACACCTTC
TRBD1	TRBV2	TRBJ1-1	few	CASSSHRGTTEAFF	TGTGCCAGCAGTAGCCACAGGGGAACCACTGAAGCTTTCTTT
NA	TRBV18	TRBJ2-1	NA	CASSLQGSYNEQFF	TGTGCCAGCTCCTTACAGGGCTCCTACAATGAGCAGTTCTTC
TRBD2	TRBV11-2	TRBJ2-4	NA	CASSLSSGGRNIQYF	TGTGCCAGCAGCTTATCTAGCGGGGGCCGGAACATTCAGTACTTC
TRBD2	TRBV6-6	TRBJ2-7	NA	CASSYPGLAGEQYF	TGTGCCAGCAGTTACCCCGGACTAGCTGGCGAGCAGTACTTC
NA	TRBV5-6	TRBJ2-1	NA	CASSSPGLLYNEQFF	TGTGCCAGCAGCTCACCGGGACTTCTATACAATGAGCAGTTCTTC
NA	TRBV6-5	TRBJ2-1	once	CASSEGHIYNEQFF	TGTGCCAGCAGTGAGGGCCATATTTACAATGAGCAGTTCTTC
TRBD2	TRBV4-2	TRBJ2-1	NA	CASSQDPISGSFRAEQFF	TGTGCCAGCAGCCAAGATCCGATTAGCGGGAGCTTTAGGGCTGAGCAGTTCTTC
NA	TRBV9	TRBJ1-1	NA	CASRNQGNTEAFF	TGTGCCAGCAGAAATCAGGGGAACACTGAAGCTTTCTTT
TRBD2	TRBV6-1	TRBJ2-2	NA	CASSATRRGAIGELFF	TGTGCCAGCAGTGCTACTAGGCGGGGGGCTATCGGGGAGCTGTTTTTT
NA	TRBV5-6	TRBJ2-7	NA	CASSLRQGNSYEQYF	TGTGCCAGCAGCTTGCGTCAGGGGAACTCCTACGAGCAGTACTTC
TRBD1	TRBV28	TRBJ1-2	NA	CASYRGPRPQSYGYTF	TGTGCCAGCTACAGGGGCCCACGACCACAATCCTATGGCTACACCTTC
TRBD1	TRBV28	TRBJ1-2	NA	CASSPDFGTVIFGYTF	TGTGCCAGCAGTCCAGATTTCGGGACAGTTATCTTCGGCTACACCTTC
NA	TRBV7-9	TRBJ2-7	NA	CASTGSGLREQYF	TGTGCCAGCACCGGGTCAGGGCTGAGGGAGCAGTACTTC
NA	TRBV5-1	TRBJ2-1	NA	CASSLEGPGASSYNEQFF	TGCGCCAGCAGCTTGGAGGGTCCAGGGGCCAGCTCCTACAATGAGCAGTTCTTC
TRBD2	TRBV19	TRBJ2-1	NA	CASHGGGLPYYNEQFF	TGTGCCAGTCATGGGGGGGGACTACCGTACTACAATGAGCAGTTCTTC
TRBD2	TRBV9	TRBJ2-7	NA	CASSVFSGTSYEQYF	TGTGCCAGCAGCGTGTTTAGCGGGACCTCCTACGAGCAGTACTTC
NA	TRBV19	TRBJ1-4	NA	CASSKQPTGNEKLFF	TGTGCCAGTAGTAAGCAGCCAACAGGGAATGAAAAACTGTTTTTT
TRBD1	TRBV4-3	TRBJ1-4	NA	CASSREGGTGVEKLFF	TGCGCCAGCAGCCGCGAGGGAGGGACAGGTGTTGAAAAACTGTTTTTT
TRBD2	TRBV6-6	TRBJ2-1	once	CASRTLAGSSYNEQFF	TGTGCCAGCAGGACCCTAGCGGGGAGCTCCTACAATGAGCAGTTCTTC